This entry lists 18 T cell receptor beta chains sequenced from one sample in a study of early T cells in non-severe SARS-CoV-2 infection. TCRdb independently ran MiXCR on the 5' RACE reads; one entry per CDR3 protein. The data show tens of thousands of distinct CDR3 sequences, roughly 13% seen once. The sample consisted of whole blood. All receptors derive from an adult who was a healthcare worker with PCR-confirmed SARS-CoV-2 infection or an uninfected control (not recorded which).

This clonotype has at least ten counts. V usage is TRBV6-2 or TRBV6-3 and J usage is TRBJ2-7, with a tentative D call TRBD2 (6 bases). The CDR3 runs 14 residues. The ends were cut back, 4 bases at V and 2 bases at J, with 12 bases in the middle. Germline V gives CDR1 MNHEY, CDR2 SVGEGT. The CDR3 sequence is CASSSPRGTYEQYF. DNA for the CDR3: TGTGCCAGCAGTTCCCCTCGGGGGACCTACGAGCAGTACTTC.

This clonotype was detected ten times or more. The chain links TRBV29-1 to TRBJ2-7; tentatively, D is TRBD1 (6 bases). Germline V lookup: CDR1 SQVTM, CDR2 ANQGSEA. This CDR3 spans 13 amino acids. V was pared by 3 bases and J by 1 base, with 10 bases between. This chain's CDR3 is CSVEPGESYEQYF. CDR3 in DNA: TGCAGCGTTGAGCCAGGGGAATCCTACGAGCAGTACTTC.

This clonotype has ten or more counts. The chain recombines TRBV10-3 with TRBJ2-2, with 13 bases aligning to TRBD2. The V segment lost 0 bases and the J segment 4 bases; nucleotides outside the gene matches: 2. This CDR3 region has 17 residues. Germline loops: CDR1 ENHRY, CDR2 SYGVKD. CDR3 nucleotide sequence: TGTGCCATCAGTGAGTCGACTAGCGGGGGGTCCACCGGGGAGCTGTTTTTT. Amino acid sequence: CAISESTSGGSTGELFF.

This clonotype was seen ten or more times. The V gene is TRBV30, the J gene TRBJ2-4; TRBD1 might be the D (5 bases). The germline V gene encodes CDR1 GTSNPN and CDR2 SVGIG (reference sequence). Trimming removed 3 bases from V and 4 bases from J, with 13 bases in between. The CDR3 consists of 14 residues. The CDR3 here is CAWRSRVTKNIQYF. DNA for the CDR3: TGTGCCTGGAGATCCAGGGTAACGAAAAACATTCAGTACTTC. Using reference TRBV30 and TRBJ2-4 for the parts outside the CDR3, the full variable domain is SQTIHQWPATLVQPVGSPLSLECTVEGTSNPNLYWYRQAAGRGLQLLFYSVGIGQISSEVPQNLSASRPQDRQFILSSKKLLLSDSGFYLCAWRSRVTKNIQYFGAGTRLSVL.

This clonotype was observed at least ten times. In DNA form, the CDR3 reads TGTGCCAGCAGGGGACAGAGGATAAAGTTGAACACTGAAGCTTTCTTT. It specifies CASRGQRIKLNTEAFF. The chain couples TRBV2 to TRBJ1-1, with TRBD1 matching over 7 bases. The CDR3 consists of 16 residues. The ends lost 6 bases at V and 0 bases at J; junction bases unmatched: 10. Germline loops: CDR1 SNHLY, CDR2 FYNNEI.

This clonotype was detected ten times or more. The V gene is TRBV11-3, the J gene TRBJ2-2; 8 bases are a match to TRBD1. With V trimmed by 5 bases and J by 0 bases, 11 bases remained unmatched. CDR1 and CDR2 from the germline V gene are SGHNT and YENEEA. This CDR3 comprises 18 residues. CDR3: CASSPSTYRGSNTGELFF. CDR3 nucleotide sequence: TGTGCCAGCAGCCCCTCTACGTACAGGGGGTCGAACACCGGGGAGCTGTTTTTT.

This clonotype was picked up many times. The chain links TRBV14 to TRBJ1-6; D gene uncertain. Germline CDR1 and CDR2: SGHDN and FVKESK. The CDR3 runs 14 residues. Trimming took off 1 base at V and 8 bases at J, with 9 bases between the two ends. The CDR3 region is CASSQVHIYSPLHF. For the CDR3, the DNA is TGTGCCAGCAGCCAAGTACACATTTATTCACCCCTCCACTTT.

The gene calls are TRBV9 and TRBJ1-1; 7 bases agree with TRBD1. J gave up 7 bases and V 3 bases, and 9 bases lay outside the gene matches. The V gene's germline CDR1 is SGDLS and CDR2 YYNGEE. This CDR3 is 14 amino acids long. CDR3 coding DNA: TGTGCCAGCAGCGGAGAACAGGGGAAGGATGAAGCTTTCTTT. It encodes CASSGEQGKDEAFF.

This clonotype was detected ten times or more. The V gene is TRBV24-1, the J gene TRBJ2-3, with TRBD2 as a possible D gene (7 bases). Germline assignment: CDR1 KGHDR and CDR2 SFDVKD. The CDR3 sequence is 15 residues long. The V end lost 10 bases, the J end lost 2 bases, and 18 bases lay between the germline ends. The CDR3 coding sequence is TGTGCCACAGCCCGTGGGGGGGCCTTCACAGATACGCAGTATTTT. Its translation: CATARGGAFTDTQYF.

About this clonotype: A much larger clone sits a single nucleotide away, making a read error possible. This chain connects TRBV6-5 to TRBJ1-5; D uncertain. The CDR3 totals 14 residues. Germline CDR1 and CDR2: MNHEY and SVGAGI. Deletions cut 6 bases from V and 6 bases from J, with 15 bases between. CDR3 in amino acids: CASRQLETIQPQHF. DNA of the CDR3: TGTGCCAGCAGACAGTTGGAAACTATTCAGCCCCAGCATTTT.

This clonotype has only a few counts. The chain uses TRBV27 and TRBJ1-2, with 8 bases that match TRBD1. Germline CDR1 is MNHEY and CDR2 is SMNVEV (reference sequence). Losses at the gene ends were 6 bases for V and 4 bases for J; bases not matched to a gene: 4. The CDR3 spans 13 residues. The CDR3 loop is CASRPRGLYGYTF. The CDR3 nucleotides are TGTGCCAGCAGACCCAGGGGGCTCTATGGCTACACCTTC.

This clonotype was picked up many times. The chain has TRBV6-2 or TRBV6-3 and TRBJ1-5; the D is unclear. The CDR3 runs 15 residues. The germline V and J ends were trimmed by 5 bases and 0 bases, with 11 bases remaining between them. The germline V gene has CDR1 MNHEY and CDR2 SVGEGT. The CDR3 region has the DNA TGTGCCAGCAGTGCCCGACTGAATAGCAATCAGCCCCAGCATTTT. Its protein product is CASSARLNSNQPQHF.

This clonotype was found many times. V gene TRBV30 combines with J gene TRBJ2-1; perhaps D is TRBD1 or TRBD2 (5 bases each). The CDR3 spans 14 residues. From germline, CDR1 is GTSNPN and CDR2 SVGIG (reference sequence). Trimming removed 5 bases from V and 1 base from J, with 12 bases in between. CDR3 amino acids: CAWSRDASYNEQFF. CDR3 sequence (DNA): TGTGCCTGGTCCCGGGACGCATCCTACAATGAGCAGTTCTTC.

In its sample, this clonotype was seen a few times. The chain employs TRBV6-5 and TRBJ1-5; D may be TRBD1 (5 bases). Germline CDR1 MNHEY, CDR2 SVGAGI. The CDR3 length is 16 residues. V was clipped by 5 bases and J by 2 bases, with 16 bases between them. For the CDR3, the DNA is TGTGCCAGCAGTCCTAACCCGGGACCCCGCAATCAGCCCCAGCATTTT. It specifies CASSPNPGPRNQPQHF.

CDR3 protein: CASSFTGGDEAFF. CDR3 nucleotide sequence: TGTGCCAGCAGCTTTACAGGGGGCGATGAAGCTTTCTTT. V is TRBV5-4 and J is TRBJ1-1, with 9 bases matching TRBD1. CDR3 size: 13 residues. CDR1 and CDR2 from the germline V gene are SGHNT and YYREEE (reference sequence). After removal of 2 bases from V and 7 bases from J, the junction contained 3 bases not matched to a gene. Variable domain in full (rest from reference TRBV5-4 and TRBJ1-1): ETGVTQSPTHLIKTRGQQVTLRCSSQSGHNTVSWYQQALGQGPQFIFQYYREEENGRGNFPPRFSGLQFPNYSSELNVNALELDDSALYLCASSFTGGDEAFFGQGTRLTVV.

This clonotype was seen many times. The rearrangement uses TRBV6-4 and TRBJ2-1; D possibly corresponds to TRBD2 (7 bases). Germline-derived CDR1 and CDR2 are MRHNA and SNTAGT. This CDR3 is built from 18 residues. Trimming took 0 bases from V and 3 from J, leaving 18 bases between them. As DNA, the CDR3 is TGTGCCAGCAGTGACTCGATTCGGGGGGCCAGGCGCTACAATGAGCAGTTCTTC. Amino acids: CASSDSIRGARRYNEQFF.

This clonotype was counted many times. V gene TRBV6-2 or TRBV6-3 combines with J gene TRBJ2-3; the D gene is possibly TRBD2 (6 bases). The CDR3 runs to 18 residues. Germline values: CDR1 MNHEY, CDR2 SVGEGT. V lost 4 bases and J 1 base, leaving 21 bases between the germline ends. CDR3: CASSSFISGGAGTDTQYF. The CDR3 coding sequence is TGTGCCAGCAGTTCATTCATCTCTGGAGGGGCTGGCACAGATACGCAGTATTTT.

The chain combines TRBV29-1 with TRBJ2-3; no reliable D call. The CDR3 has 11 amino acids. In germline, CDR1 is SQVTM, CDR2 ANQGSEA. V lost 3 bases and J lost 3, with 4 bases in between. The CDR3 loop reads CSVELTDTQYF. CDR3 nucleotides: TGCAGCGTTGAGCTAACAGATACGCAGTATTTT.